This T cell receptor (beta chain) was obtained from a study of cytomegalovirus exposure and HLA in healthy donors. The study, taken as a whole, reports: Researchers counted around 180 TCR beta chains as cytomegalovirus-associated.

This PCR relied on a set of 60 Vbeta primers and 13 Jbeta primers. Method: immunoSEQ multiplex PCR; TCRdb's copy keeps in-frame clones and lacks some. Counted here are over 150,000 clones, 65% to 70% occurring once; the ten biggest clones make up around 4.5%. To note about this clone: What it binds is unknown.

The CDR3 length is 14 residues. Germline V gene lookup returns CDR1 LNHDA and CDR2 SQIVND (reference sequence). Trimming stripped 1 base from V and 2 bases from J, with 9 bases between. The sequenced sample was PBMCs. This chain joins TRBV19 and TRBJ2-7; perhaps TRBD1 as D (7 bases). This sequence was found in a woman aged 18-30 years in good health and CMV-seropositive. The CDR3 bases are TGTGCCAGTAGTATAGCAGGGGGGACCTACGAGCAGTACTTC. It specifies CASSIAGGTYEQYF.